Each of the 29 T cell receptor beta chains below was sequenced from the same sample in a study of regulatory and conventional T cells in RAG deficiency. The assay was immunoSEQ multiplex PCR, and TCRdb's table has in-frame clones only and misses some. This table has approximately 22,000 clones, approximately 96% appearing once. Genomic DNA came from blood conventional CD4+ T cells gated CD25-low CD127-high. These same data were also listed under a study on regulatory T cells. That study adds: Amplification used 52 TRBV primers and 13 TRBJ primers.

The material sequenced was CD25- CD4+ T cells sorted from blood. The receptors originated from a human donor in good health.

The rearrangement links TRBV5-4 to TRBJ2-1; tentatively, D is TRBD1 (6 bases). Germline CDR1 SGHNT, CDR2 YYREEE (reference sequence). CDR3 length equals 14 residues. The V end was cut by 3 bases, the J end by 10 bases, with 17 bases between. CDR3 DNA sequence: TGTGCCAGCAGCTCAGAGGGGGTGACAGGAGAGCAGTTCTTC. Amino acid sequence: CASSSEGVTGEQFF.

The chain combines TRBV30 with TRBJ1-2; TRBD1 matches 7 bases. Germline V gene lookup returns CDR1 GTSNPN and CDR2 SVGIG (reference sequence). V dropped 3 bases and J dropped 3; count of bases not matched to a gene: 4. The CDR3 consists of 13 residues. As DNA, the CDR3 is TGTGCCTGGAGGGAACAGGGGCACTATGGCTACACCTTC. Translation gives CAWREQGHYGYTF.

The chain carries TRBV10-3 and TRBJ1-2; D possibly corresponds to TRBD1 (5 bases). The ends were cut back, 3 bases at V and 5 bases at J, with 13 bases in the middle. This CDR3 contains 14 residues. The germline V gene encodes CDR1 ENHRY and CDR2 SYGVKD. In nucleotides, the CDR3 is TGTGCCATCAGTGACGGACAAAACCAATATGGCTACACCTTC. Translation: CAISDGQNQYGYTF.

The V gene is TRBV28, the J gene TRBJ1-2; no clear D. This CDR3 is 12 amino acids long. Germline V CDR1 and CDR2: MDHEN, SYDVKM. The ends were cut back, 5 bases at V and 3 bases at J, with 7 bases in the middle. Written as DNA, the CDR3 is TGTGCCAGCAGTCCCCTCTACTATGGCTACACCTTC. Encoded protein: CASSPLYYGYTF.

The chain is built from TRBV5-1 and TRBJ1-1; 10 bases are shared with TRBD1. This CDR3 has 15 amino acids. The trim removed 3 bases at V and 0 bases at J, leaving 2 bases unmatched. Germline CDR1 reads SGHRS; CDR2 reads YFSETQ. CDR3 sequence: CASSSGTGVNTEAFF. The CDR3 region has the DNA TGCGCCAGCAGCTCTGGGACAGGGGTGAACACTGAAGCTTTCTTT.

The rearrangement uses TRBV5-6 and TRBJ1-2; D uncertain. The germline V gene encodes CDR1 SGHDT and CDR2 YYEEEE. V was shortened by 1 base and J by 3 bases, with 4 bases between the two germline ends. The CDR3 is 12 amino acids. The CDR3 loop is CASSLTDYGYTF. The CDR3 DNA sequence: TGTGCCAGCAGCTTGACAGACTATGGCTACACCTTC.

The chain couples TRBV5-1 to TRBJ2-5; the D is unclear. Deletions cut 0 bases from V and 5 bases from J, with 8 bases between. The germline gives CDR1 SGHRS, CDR2 YFSETQ. The CDR3 is 13 amino acids. CDR3 nucleotides: TGCGCCAGCAGCTTGGGAGTCGCGGAGACCCAGTACTTC. Translation gives CASSLGVAETQYF.

V usage is TRBV19 and J usage is TRBJ1-5, with D uncertain. CDR1 is LNHDA and CDR2 is SQIVND in the germline V gene (reference sequence). CDR3 length: 16 amino acids. V was pared by 6 bases and J by 2 bases, with 17 bases between. CDR3 in amino acids: CASSPPEGWGNQPQHF. The CDR3 DNA follows: TGTGCCAGTAGCCCCCCGGAGGGATGGGGCAATCAGCCCCAGCATTTT.

The CDR3, as DNA: TGTGCCAGCAGCCTGGGACCGCGGGGAAGCAATCAGCCCCAGCATTTT. Its translation is CASSLGPRGSNQPQHF. The chain has TRBV7-9 and TRBJ1-5; D possibly corresponds to TRBD1 (5 bases). From germline, CDR1 is SEHNR and CDR2 FQNEAQ (reference sequence). V dropped 5 bases and J dropped 1 base, with 15 bases sitting between them. This CDR3 contains 16 residues.

This clone has just one count. The chain combines TRBV2 with TRBJ1-3; TRBD1 matches 7 bases. Trimming cost V 6 bases and J 7 bases; bases outside gene matches: 6. Germline loops: CDR1 SNHLY, CDR2 FYNNEI. The CDR3 extends over 13 amino acids. The CDR3 here is CASRGTVENTIYF. CDR3 nucleotides: TGTGCCAGCAGAGGGACAGTGGAGAACACCATATATTTT.

V and J are TRBV7-6 and TRBJ2-2; D not resolved. The CDR3 totals 13 residues. Germline assignment: CDR1 SGHVS and CDR2 FNYEAQ. V lost 0 bases, J lost 5 bases, and 4 bases lay in between. The CDR3 sequence is CASSLASTGELFF. The CDR3, as DNA: TGTGCCAGCAGCTTAGCTTCTACCGGGGAGCTGTTTTTT.

The chain links TRBV7-7 to TRBJ2-1, with TRBD2 matching 11 bases. CDR1 and CDR2 (germline): SSHAT, FNYEAQ (reference sequence). V trimming: 5 bases; J trimming: 2 bases; junction bases outside the gene matches: 5. The CDR3 runs to 16 residues. CDR3 sequence: CASSPGTSGAYNEQFF. DNA for the CDR3: TGTGCCAGCAGCCCAGGGACTAGCGGAGCCTACAATGAGCAGTTCTTC.

This clone is a singleton in its sample. This rearrangement joins TRBV20-1 to TRBJ1-1; D is possibly TRBD1 (5 bases). The CDR3 has 11 amino acids. Trimming shortened V by 7 bases and J by 5 bases, and 11 bases separated the two germline ends. Germline V gene data show CDR1 as DFQATT and CDR2 as SNEGSKA (reference sequence). The CDR3 DNA reads as TGCAGTGGGGGAACAGGTACTGAAGCTTTCTTT. Its protein product is CSGGTGTEAFF.

V usage is TRBV6-4 and J usage is TRBJ2-6, with 8 bases identical to TRBD2. From germline, CDR1 is MRHNA and CDR2 SNTAGT. V lost 3 bases to trimming and J lost 0 bases; unmatched junction nucleotides: 13. The CDR3 spans 20 residues. CDR3 in amino acids: CASSEGFGGGSSSGANVLTF. CDR3 in DNA: TGTGCCAGCAGTGAGGGCTTTGGCGGGGGGTCGAGCTCTGGGGCCAACGTCCTGACTTTC.

The chain recombines TRBV5-1 with TRBJ1-2, with a possible D match to TRBD1 (5 bases). The length of the CDR3 is 14 residues. V was trimmed by 2 bases and J by 0 bases, leaving 8 bases between them. The germline V gene has CDR1 SGHRS and CDR2 YFSETQ. This CDR3 is CASSFRGPNYGYTF. DNA for the CDR3: TGCGCCAGCAGCTTTAGGGGCCCTAACTATGGCTACACCTTC.

The V and J genes are TRBV9 and TRBJ2-2, with 15 bases aligning to TRBD2. After removal of 3 bases from V and 4 bases from J, the junction contained 7 bases not matched to a gene. Germline V gene data show CDR1 as SGDLS and CDR2 as YYNGEE. This CDR3 region has 18 residues. In nucleotides, the CDR3 is TGTGCCAGCAGCGGGGGACTAGCGGGGGGCACCATCACCGGGGAGCTGTTTTTT. Encoded protein: CASSGGLAGGTITGELFF. The full variable domain, in which reference TRBV9 and TRBJ2-2 provide the parts outside the CDR3, is DSGVTQTPKHLITATGQRVTLRCSPRSGDLSVYWYQQSLDQGLQFLIQYYNGEERAKGNILERFSAQQFPDLHSELNLSSLELGDSALYFCASSGGLAGGTITGELFFGEGSRLTVL.

The chain joins TRBV19 to TRBJ2-5; D unresolved. Looked up from germline, CDR1 is LNHDA and CDR2 is SQIVND (reference sequence). The CDR3 length is 13 residues. Trimming left V 4 bases short and J 0 bases short, with 6 bases between. The CDR3 sequence is CASSNRDQETQYF. As DNA, the CDR3 is TGTGCCAGTAGTAACCGGGACCAAGAGACCCAGTACTTC.

This chain connects TRBV7-9 to TRBJ1-1, with TRBD1 as a possible D gene (6 bases). CDR3 size: 15 residues. The germline V gene encodes CDR1 SEHNR and CDR2 FQNEAQ (reference sequence). Trimming cost V 8 bases and J 0 bases, with 16 bases left between them. CDR3 in DNA: TGTGCCAGCGGCCCTCCAAACAGGGTGAACACTGAAGCTTTCTTT. Protein sequence: CASGPPNRVNTEAFF.

The gene calls are TRBV9 and TRBJ2-4, with 10 bases fitting TRBD2. The CDR3 has 13 amino acids. Germline trimming cut 5 bases from V and 6 bases from J; bases unmatched to any gene: 2. From germline, CDR1 is SGDLS and CDR2 YYNGEE. In DNA, the CDR3 is TGTGCCAGCAGACCTAGCGGGGGAAACATTCAGTACTTC. It specifies CASRPSGGNIQYF.

The V gene is TRBV28, the J gene TRBJ2-5, with a possible D match to TRBD2 (7 bases). This CDR3 is built from 14 residues. Looked up from germline, CDR1 is MDHEN and CDR2 is SYDVKM. Deletions cut 7 bases from V and 4 bases from J, with 16 bases between. CDR3 coding DNA: TGTGCCAGCAATGGGGGGGCCCTCCCAGAGACCCAGTACTTC. This encodes CASNGGALPETQYF.

The rearrangement joins TRBV11-1 to TRBJ2-5; 7 nucleotides align to TRBD1. The V gene end was trimmed by 5 bases and the J gene end by 2 bases; junction bases not matched to a gene: 5. Germline assignment: CDR1 SGHAT and CDR2 FQDESV (reference sequence). The length of the CDR3 is 14 residues. Here the CDR3 DNA reads TGTGCCAGCAGCCCGGGACAGCCACAAGAGACCCAGTACTTC. Translated: CASSPGQPQETQYF.

V is TRBV6-1 and J is TRBJ2-3; no reliable D call. The CDR3 has 16 residues. Trimming left V 2 bases short and J 0 bases short, with 12 bases between. Germline CDR1 reads MNHNS; CDR2 reads SASEGT. Here the CDR3 reads CASSEFRQASTDTQYF. CDR3 nucleotides: TGTGCCAGCAGTGAATTCCGGCAGGCAAGCACAGATACGCAGTATTTT.

The chain combines TRBV15 with TRBJ1-2, with D possibly matching TRBD1 (6 bases). The CDR3 has 15 residues. Germline assignment: CDR1 LNHNV and CDR2 YYDKDF (reference sequence). V lost 0 bases to trimming and J lost 8 bases, with 16 bases between them. CDR3 in amino acids: CATSRDRGKGDGYTF. In nucleotides, the CDR3 is TGTGCCACCAGCAGAGATAGGGGGAAGGGGGACGGCTACACCTTC.

The chain couples TRBV30 to TRBJ2-5; 15 bases agree with TRBD2. The germline V gene encodes CDR1 GTSNPN and CDR2 SVGIG (reference sequence). V lost 2 bases and J lost 1; bases outside the gene matches: 5. The CDR3 covers 17 residues. The CDR3 nucleotides read TGTGCCTGGAGTCGGACTAGCGGGGGGGCATTCCAAGAGACCCAGTACTTC. Residues: CAWSRTSGGAFQETQYF.

The chain carries TRBV11-2 and TRBJ2-7; tentatively, D is TRBD1 (6 bases). The germline V and J ends were trimmed by 5 bases and 1 base, with 21 bases remaining between them. This CDR3 comprises 17 residues. Germline loops: CDR1 SGHAT, CDR2 FQNNGV. The CDR3 sequence: CASSQPVGQGRSYEQYF. The CDR3 bases are TGTGCCAGCAGCCAACCTGTCGGGCAGGGGAGATCCTACGAGCAGTACTTC.

V is TRBV27 and J is TRBJ2-7; 8 positions match TRBD1. The trim removed 5 bases at V and 0 bases at J, leaving 3 bases unmatched. This CDR3 has 14 amino acids. The germline CDR1 and CDR2 sequences are MNHEY and SMNVEV (reference sequence). This CDR3 is CASSRQGLSYEQYF. The DNA of the CDR3 is TGTGCCAGCAGTAGACAGGGGCTCTCCTACGAGCAGTACTTC.

V gene TRBV5-1 combines with J gene TRBJ2-3; TRBD2 might be the D (5 bases). The CDR3 runs 18 residues. Germline V lookup: CDR1 SGHRS, CDR2 YFSETQ. Deletions cut 0 bases from V and 3 bases from J, with 20 bases between. DNA for the CDR3: TGCGCCAGCAGCTTGGCCGCCCGGGGTGTGGGTACTACAGATACGCAGTATTTT. Translation gives CASSLAARGVGTTDTQYF.

The chain combines TRBV6-1 with TRBJ1-1; D is undetermined. V lost 5 bases to trimming and J lost 0 bases, with 7 bases between them. The CDR3 has 13 residues. Germline loops: CDR1 MNHNS, CDR2 SASEGT. In DNA form, the CDR3 reads TGTGCCAGCAGTTTGGACTTGAACACTGAAGCTTTCTTT. It translates to CASSLDLNTEAFF.

This clone was counted only a few times. This sample also contains other DNA sequences that code for the same CDR3. The chain couples TRBV11-1 to TRBJ1-6; the D gene is possibly TRBD1 (6 bases). V lost 8 bases and J 9 bases, leaving 11 bases between the germline ends. CDR1 is SGHAT and CDR2 is FQDESV in the germline V gene (reference sequence). The CDR3 spans 12 residues. CDR3 loop: CASGGHFSPLHF. The CDR3 region has the DNA TGTGCCAGCGGGGGACATTTTTCACCCCTCCACTTT. The whole variable domain, filled in from reference TRBV11-1 and TRBJ1-6, reads EAEVAQSPRYKITEKSQAVAFWCDPISGHATLYWYRQILGQGPELLVQFQDESVVDDSQLPKDRFSAERLKGVDSTLKIQPAELGDSAMYLCASGGHFSPLHFGNGTRLTVT.